This is a list of T cell receptor beta chains from one sample in a study of preoperative IRX-2 immunotherapy in early breast cancer. The table came from immunoSEQ multiplex PCR; TCRdb's copy has only in-frame clones and leaves some out. The repertoire includes around 60,000 clones, approximately 94% of them detected once, and 1.5% to 2% sits in the top ten. This sample was obtained from a patient treated with IRX-2 immunotherapy. The receptors here all came from a human donor with breast cancer. Each CDR3 is given without its conserved first and last residue.

TRBV14 ASSQSRGGAYQETQY
TRBV2 ASRVYESTDTQY
TRBV6-5 ASSRGTGRDGYT
TRBV11-1 ASSLDTSGRAYNEQF
TRBV2 ASSDRADTQY
TRBV11-2 ASSLDPGLRAQY
TRBV28 ASSSGTGGRRPQETQY
TRBV27 ASKLDGATEAF
TRBV29-1 SVEGILAKNIQY
TRBV9 ASSVSLKGPGETQY
TRBV6-5 ASSYLPGVEYNEQF
TRBV19 ASTPGSIGSNSNQPQH
TRBV6-1 ASSEFGQATGELF
TRBV7-2 ASSLQGAGNQPQH
TRBV15 ATSRVALRGGGETQY
TRBV7-3 ASSLVAVAGASPLH
TRBV27 ASSFTRNEQF
TRBV6-1 ASQLFRENTEAF
TRBV7-2 ASSLATGGVTDTQY
TRBV19 ASSSPPGQKSNQPQH
TRBV27 ASSWDRGAGELF
TRBV7-3 ASSPTSSAGTQY
TRBV7-8 ASSASTTGGAKAF
TRBV27 ASSFSRYTGELF
TRBV29-1 SVEASSGRVVDYTQY
TRBV5-4 ASSSPNAAGFQETQY
TRBV7-9 ASSQQGAYEQY
TRBV9 ASSPRTGASYNEQF
TRBV28 ASSRLRDTQY
TRBV7-2 ASSFTTGGNGYT
TRBV5-1 ASSLEHLGRDSPLH
TRBV28 ASSLIQFNEKLF
TRBV27 ASSPRPTTDTQY
TRBV19 ASSIRGLAGVEQY
TRBV2 ASSEEAARGRYSPLH
TRBV9 ASNRDSGNNEQF
TRBV7-2 AGGRGVESPLH
TRBV4-3 ASSQEQGDQPQH
TRBV19 ASSRTGSYEQY
TRBV5-6 ASSANQGSEQY
TRBV6-5 ASSYGTRAPPDTQY
TRBV5-4 AISSLGEQF
TRBV7-7 ASSPTGMGEQY
TRBV7-3 ASSPIGGDGSPLH
TRBV7-9 ASFRDSIHNEQF
TRBV5-4 ASSFGQGPETQY
TRBV15 ATSGYGALQETQY
TRBV7-2 ASSVPRARGDHEQY
TRBV11-2 ASSLAPDRTYEQY